This T cell receptor beta chain was retrieved from a study of cytomegalovirus exposure and HLA in healthy donors. CDR1 ENHRY and CDR2 SYGVKD come from the germline V gene. CDR3 length equals 16 residues. Trimming cost V 5 bases and J 0 bases; bases outside gene matches: 3. With respect to this clone: Its antigen is unidentified.

Broader study findings: Later on, an analysis showed TCR association rates differing by HLA locus, with DRB1 the most and HLA-C the fewest. Published work reported that the classifier diagnosed cytomegalovirus status with high specificity and sensitivity.

The PCR employed 60 Vbeta primers together with 13 Jbeta primers. The authors' processing: Later, roughly 80 million unique TCR beta chains were counted in an analysis, and about 10 million of them were shared. Sequencing used immunoSEQ multiplex PCR; TCRdb keeps in-frame clones, though not all of them. V, J and clone size are taken as reported in that table, and D and trimming were inferred from the DNA itself. This table holds about 110,000 clones, around 75% found once. The chain couples TRBV10-3 to TRBJ2-6, with TRBD1 matching over 8 bases. The sample was PBMCs. This receptor was taken from a man in his forties in good health and CMV-seronegative. This CDR3 reads CAISTTGGSGANVLTF. CDR3 DNA sequence: TGTGCCATCAGTACCACAGGGGGCTCTGGGGCCAACGTCCTGACTTTC.